Sequencing of this TCR beta chain was carried out in a study of tumor and adjacent non-tumor tissue in lung cancer. Across the whole study: The cohort had about twelve adenocarcinoma, a couple of squamous cell and 1 small cell patients.

Concerning this clonotype: Its antigen remains unidentified.

This sample's RNA came from whole unsorted tissue. Between August and November 2014, newly diagnosed, chemotherapy-naive lung cancer patients underwent thoracic surgery in China. Germline CDR1 MNHEY, CDR2 SVGAGI. J lost 3 bases, V lost 7 bases, and 10 bases had no gene match. CDR3 length: 15 residues. Study observations and caveats: Tumor TCR diversity, when higher, was linked to shorter survival. Tumor repertoires had a smaller top 100 clone share than normal lung.

Three rounds of nested PCR, following a modified ARM-PCR protocol, produced the TCRbeta library. TCRdb re-called the multiplex PCR reads with MiXCR, one entry per CDR3 protein. The repertoire includes under 150,000 distinct CDR3 sequences, around 60% of them detected once, and 18% sits in the top ten. The sequenced sample was lung tumor tissue. The receptor comes from a man in his fifties or sixties with small cell lung cancer. The chain joins TRBV6-5 to TRBJ2-3, with 7 positions matching TRBD1. The CDR3 bases are TGTGCCAGCATCAGGGGGATCCGTGGAACAGATACGCAGTATTTT. This translates into CASIRGIRGTDTQYF.